This T cell receptor (beta chain) was found in a study of identical twins. The study, taken as a whole, reports: Invariant MAIT and iNKT cells may have partly biased zero-insertion analyses. Clonotypes of the beta chain that were abundant in cord blood carried fewer insertions (memory repertoires showed none). Out-of-frame alpha sequences common to twins exhibited an excess of low generation probability.

Worth noting for this clonotype: Its antigen is still unknown.

V lost 0 bases and J 8 bases, leaving 10 bases between the germline ends. The length of the CDR3 is 13 residues. CDR1 and CDR2 (germline): MNHNS, SASEGT. A universal primer site arose from template switching, and cDNA bore unique molecular identifiers. TCRdb ran MiXCR on the 5' RACE reads and lists one entry per CDR3 protein. The sample holds around 550,000 distinct CDR3 sequences; nearly 15% are singletons and the top ten take around 0.4%. Separately, the same data were catalogued under a study of yellow fever vaccine responses in identical twins.

This sequence was found in a woman between 18 and 29 years old in good health. The sequencing sample was made of CD4+ T cells sorted from blood. This sequence joins TRBV6-1 and TRBJ1-1; D perhaps matches TRBD1 (6 bases). CDR3 nucleotide sequence: TGTGCCAGCAGTGAAGCGCAGGGGAAGGAAGCTTTCTTT. Amino acids: CASSEAQGKEAFF.